The clone carrying this T cell receptor (beta chain) has only a few counts. Its antigen is as yet unknown. This specimen belongs to a study of identical twins. The study's findings and limits: Beta out-of-frame sequences displayed a weaker excess of sharing between twins.

TCRdb passed the 5' RACE reads through MiXCR, listing each CDR3 protein once. The sample lists 550,000 to 800,000 distinct CDR3 sequences; less than 9% were seen once. This sample also belongs to another study, concerning yellow fever vaccine responses in identical twins. As that report states: Reportedly, the T cell response mounted by twins to vaccine seemed partly convergent, partly personalized.

Sequencing was performed on PBMCs. The origin of this receptor is a woman younger than 35 in good health.

CDR3 sequence reads: CSARDYMNTEAFF. The CDR3 DNA is TGCAGTGCTAGAGATTACATGAACACTGAAGCTTTCTTT. This rearrangement joins TRBV20-1 to TRBJ1-1, with D uncertain. Germline V lookup: CDR1 DFQATT, CDR2 SNEGSKA (reference sequence). The CDR3 has 13 residues. Trimming cost V 0 bases and J 0 bases, with 5 bases left between them.